This TCR beta chain was identified in a study of T cell responses to AZD1222 COVID-19 vaccine. Points from the study as a whole: Recipients of AZD1222 seropositive at baseline numbered only 6 or 7. Every sample of the repertoires postdated the peak T cell response.

Trimming removed 4 bases at V and 3 bases at J, with 13 bases between. Germline CDR1 SGHRS, CDR2 YFSETQ. This CDR3 is built from 14 residues. Libraries were prepared by immunoSEQ multiplex PCR; TCRdb keeps only in-frame clonotypes and omits some of them. The sample carries some 150,000 clones, about nine tenths recorded once. As to this clone: Its target is unknown.

The receptor comes from an adult in good health. This specimen consisted of peripheral blood, obtained on day 0 of MenACWY control vaccination. The chain couples TRBV5-1 to TRBJ1-2, with D hard to call. The CDR3 sequence is CASSSELSYYGYTF. The CDR3 nucleotides are TGCGCCAGCAGCAGCGAACTGAGCTACTATGGCTACACCTTC. Supplemented by reference TRBV5-1 and TRBJ1-2, the full variable domain reads KAGVTQTPRYLIKTRGQQVTLSCSPISGHRSVSWYQQTPGQGLQFLFEYFSETQRNKGNFPGRFSGRQFSNSRSEMNVSTLELGDSALYLCASSSELSYYGYTFGSGTRLTVV.